This is a list of T cell receptor beta chains from one sample in a study of T cells after yellow fever vaccination. TCRdb itself ran the 5' RACE reads through MiXCR, one entry per CDR3 protein. The sample gives fewer than 500,000 distinct CDR3 sequences, over 15% of which show up once; 15% to 20% is in the top ten. The sample in question was PBMCs, obtained before the yellow fever booster vaccination. These receptor sequences come from a man aged 18-30 years who received the YFV17D yellow fever vaccine. Each CDR3 is given with its conserved first and last residue. D genes are given only for firm matches. Size values are once, few and many counts, or a class for expanded clones, and some rows have none.

V	size	J	D	DNA	CDR3
TRBV9	NA	TRBJ2-2	NA	TGTGCCAGCAGCGTAGCGCGCGTCGGCGGGGAGCTGTTTTTT	CASSVARVGGELFF
TRBV7-9	NA	TRBJ2-5	NA	TGTGCAAGCGGCCCGGGACAAACTTGGTACCAAGAGACCCAGTACTTC	CASGPGQTWYQETQYF
TRBV7-3	NA	TRBJ2-5	NA	TGTGCCAGCAGCCACCCCGAGGGGGGCCGAGAGACCCAGTACTTC	CASSHPEGGRETQYF
TRBV24-1	NA	TRBJ2-1	TRBD2	TGTGCCACCAGTGACCGAATAAGACTAGCACTTGATGAGCAGTTCTTC	CATSDRIRLALDEQFF
TRBV2	few	TRBJ1-4	TRBD1	TGTGCCAGCGGCGCTGACAGGGTACGGGAAAAACTGTTTTTT	CASGADRVREKLFF
TRBV2	NA	TRBJ2-3	NA	TGTGCCAGAACCAAACAGGGTTCGGAGGATACGCAGTATTTT	CARTKQGSEDTQYF
TRBV5-5	few	TRBJ2-2	TRBD1	TGTGCCAGCAGCTTAAGACAGGGGTACACCGGGGAGCTGTTTTTT	CASSLRQGYTGELFF
TRBV7-3	few	TRBJ1-2	TRBD1	TGTGCCAGCAGTTCGGGGGACAGGGCTTCCGGCTACACCTTC	CASSSGDRASGYTF
TRBV12-5	NA	TRBJ2-5	NA	TGTGCTAGTGGTTTGGGACGGACGGGGACCCAGTACTTC	CASGLGRTGTQYF
TRBV12-3/TRBV12-4	NA	TRBJ2-7	NA	TGTGCCAGCAGCCCTGTCTCAGTCTACGAGCAGTACTTC	CASSPVSVYEQYF
TRBV20-1	few	TRBJ2-4	TRBD2	TGCAGTGCTAGAGGCGGGGGAAACATTCAGTACTTC	CSARGGGNIQYF
TRBV7-9	few	TRBJ2-1	NA	TGTGCCAGCCTAGAACGGGGGCCAGTAGAGAACAATGAGCAGTTCTTC	CASLERGPVENNEQFF
TRBV4-1	NA	TRBJ2-7	TRBD1	TGCGCCAGCAGCCAAGATGGGACAGGGCCATTCTACGAGCAGTACTTC	CASSQDGTGPFYEQYF
TRBV27	NA	TRBJ2-3	NA	TGTGCCAGCAGTACACCATTAAGAACTAGCACAGATACGCAGTATTTT	CASSTPLRTSTDTQYF
TRBV30	NA	TRBJ2-3	NA	TGTGCCTGGAACCGACCCACAGATACGCAGTATTTT	CAWNRPTDTQYF
TRBV15	few	TRBJ1-1	NA	TGTGCCACCAGCAGAGATGGGGGTTTGTTGAACACTGAAGCTTTCTTT	CATSRDGGLLNTEAFF
TRBV5-4	many	TRBJ1-2	TRBD1	TGTGCCAGCAGTCGGACAGGGGACTATGGCTACACCTTC	CASSRTGDYGYTF
TRBV27	NA	TRBJ2-1	NA	TGTGCCAGCAGTCCGTTTGGGGATAGCGGAAATGAGCAGTTCTTC	CASSPFGDSGNEQFF
TRBV15	NA	TRBJ2-1	NA	TGTGCCACCAGGGAAACAGATAACTCCTACAATGAGCAGTTCTTC	CATRETDNSYNEQFF
TRBV6-2/TRBV6-3	NA	TRBJ2-5	TRBD2	TGTGCCAGCAGAGTTAGCGGGCAAGAGACCCAGTACTTC	CASRVSGQETQYF
TRBV10-3	NA	TRBJ2-3	TRBD2	TGTGCCATCAGGAGCGGGCCGGGAGGAGATACGCAGTATTTT	CAIRSGPGGDTQYF
TRBV4-3	NA	TRBJ1-2	NA	TGCGCCAGCAGCTTCGGACAGAACTATGGCTACACCTTC	CASSFGQNYGYTF
TRBV4-1	NA	TRBJ2-7	TRBD1	TGCGCCACACAGGGGGCCCACGAGCAGTACTTC	CATQGAHEQYF